Listed here is a single T cell receptor (beta chain). Enrollees, about 18 to 90 years old, lived in around 23 US areas. These data belong to a study of blood T cell repertoires in COVID-19. Background on the study: Sources were T cells, B-cell-depleted T cells, or PBMCs; the material itself was cDNA or gDNA.

Original methodology: Nucleated cell counts were estimated from reference gene primer amplification. Profiling relied on immunoSEQ multiplex PCR, and the TCRdb table lists in-frame clones only, not all of them. V and J calls plus clone size are reproduced from that table; the DNA served to infer D and trimming. The repertoire consists of 110,000 to 150,000 clones, with 85% to 90% occurring once and the leading ten covering 11%. The sequencing input was PBMCs or T cells enriched from blood (not recorded which). The receptor comes from a man in his sixties who had recovered from COVID-19.

The CDR3 spells CASRIGGGKETQYF. The CDR3 DNA sequence: TGTGCCAGCAGAATCGGGGGAGGGAAAGAGACCCAGTACTTC. V is TRBV6-5 and J is TRBJ2-5; 7 nucleotides agree with TRBD2. With 6 bases clipped from V and 3 bases from J, the junction kept 7 bases outside the gene matches. CDR1 and CDR2 from the germline V gene are MNHEY and SVGAGI. CDR3 length: 14 residues.